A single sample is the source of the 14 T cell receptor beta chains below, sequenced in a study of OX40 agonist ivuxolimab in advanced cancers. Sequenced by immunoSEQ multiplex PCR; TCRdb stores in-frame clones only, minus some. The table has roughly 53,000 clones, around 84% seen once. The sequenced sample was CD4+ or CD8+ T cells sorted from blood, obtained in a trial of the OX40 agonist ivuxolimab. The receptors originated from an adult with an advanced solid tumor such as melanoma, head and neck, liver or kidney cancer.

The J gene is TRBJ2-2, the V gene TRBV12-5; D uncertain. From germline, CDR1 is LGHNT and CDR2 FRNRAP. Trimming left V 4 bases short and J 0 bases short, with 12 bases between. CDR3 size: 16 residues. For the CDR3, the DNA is TGTGCTAGTGGTTCTTTAATAGACGCGAACACCGGGGAGCTGTTTTTT. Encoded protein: CASGSLIDANTGELFF.

CDR3 protein: CASSPSGGSADTQYF. The CDR3, as DNA: TGTGCCAGCAGCCCCAGTGGGGGGTCAGCAGATACGCAGTATTTT. The gene calls are TRBV7-6 and TRBJ2-3; TRBD2 might be the D (6 bases). The V and J ends lost 5 bases and 4 bases respectively, with 16 bases between them. The CDR3 has 15 residues. Germline CDR1 and CDR2: SGHVS and FNYEAQ.

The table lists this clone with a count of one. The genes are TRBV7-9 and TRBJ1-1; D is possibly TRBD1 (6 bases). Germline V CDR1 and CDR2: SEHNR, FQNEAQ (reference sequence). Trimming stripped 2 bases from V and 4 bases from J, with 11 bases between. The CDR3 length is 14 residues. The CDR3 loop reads CASSLTQGSTEAFF. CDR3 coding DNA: TGTGCCAGCAGCTTAACTCAGGGGAGCACTGAAGCTTTCTTT. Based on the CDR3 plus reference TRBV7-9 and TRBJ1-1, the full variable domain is DTGVSQNPRHKITKRGQNVTFRCDPISEHNRLYWYRQTLGQGPEFLTYFQNEAQLEKSRLLSDRFSAERPKGSFSTLEIQRTEQGDSAMYLCASSLTQGSTEAFFGQGTRLTVV.

CDR3 residues: CASRGLAGGSEQYF. The CDR3 nucleotides are TGTGCCAGCCGCGGACTAGCGGGGGGCAGCGAGCAGTACTTC. V gene TRBV6-5 combines with J gene TRBJ2-7, with 14 positions matching TRBD2. This CDR3 region has 14 residues. The germline V gene has CDR1 MNHEY and CDR2 SVGAGI. Trimming removed 8 bases from V and 6 bases from J; junction bases left unmatched: 6.

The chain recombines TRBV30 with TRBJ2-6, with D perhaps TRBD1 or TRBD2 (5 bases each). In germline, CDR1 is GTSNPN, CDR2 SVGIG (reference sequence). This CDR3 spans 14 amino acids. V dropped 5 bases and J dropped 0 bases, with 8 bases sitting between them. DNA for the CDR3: TGTGCCTGGGGGACCGTCTCTGGGGCCAACGTCCTGACTTTC. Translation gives CAWGTVSGANVLTF.

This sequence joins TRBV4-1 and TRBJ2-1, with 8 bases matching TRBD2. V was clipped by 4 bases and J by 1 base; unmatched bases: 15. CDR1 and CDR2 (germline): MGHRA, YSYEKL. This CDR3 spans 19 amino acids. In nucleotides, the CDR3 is TGCGCCAGCAGCCTCCGTTGGGGAAGCGGGGGACTTTCCTACAATGAGCAGTTCTTC. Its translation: CASSLRWGSGGLSYNEQFF.

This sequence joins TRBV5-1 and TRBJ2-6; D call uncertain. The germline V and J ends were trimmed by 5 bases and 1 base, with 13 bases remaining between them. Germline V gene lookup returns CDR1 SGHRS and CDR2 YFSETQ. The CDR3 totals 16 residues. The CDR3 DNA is TGCGCCAGCAGTTCGGTCTCTATTTCTGGGGCCAACGTCCTGACTTTC. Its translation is CASSSVSISGANVLTF.

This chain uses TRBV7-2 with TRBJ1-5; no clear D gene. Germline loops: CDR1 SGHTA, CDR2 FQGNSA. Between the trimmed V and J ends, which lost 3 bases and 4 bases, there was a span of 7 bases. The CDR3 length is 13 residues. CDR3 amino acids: CASSFARNQPQHF. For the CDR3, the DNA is TGTGCCAGCAGCTTTGCGAGAAATCAGCCCCAGCATTTT.

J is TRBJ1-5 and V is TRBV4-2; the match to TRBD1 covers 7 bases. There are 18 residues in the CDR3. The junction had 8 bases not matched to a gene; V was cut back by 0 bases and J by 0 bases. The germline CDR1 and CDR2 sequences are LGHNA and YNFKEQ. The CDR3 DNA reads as TGTGCCAGCAGCCAAGATCTCCAGGGGGTCGGTAGCAATCAGCCCCAGCATTTT. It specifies CASSQDLQGVGSNQPQHF.

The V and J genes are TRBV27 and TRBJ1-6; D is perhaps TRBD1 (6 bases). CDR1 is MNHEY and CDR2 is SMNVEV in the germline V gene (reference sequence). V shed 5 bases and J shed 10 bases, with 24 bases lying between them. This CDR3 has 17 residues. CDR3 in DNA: TGTGCCAGCAGTCCACCGCGCGTCACAGGGAGTGAGTCACCCCTCCACTTT. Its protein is CASSPPRVTGSESPLHF.

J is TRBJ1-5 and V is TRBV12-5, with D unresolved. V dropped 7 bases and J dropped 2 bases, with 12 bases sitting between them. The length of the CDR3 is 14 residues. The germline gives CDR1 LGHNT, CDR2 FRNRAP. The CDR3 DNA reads TGTGCTAGTGAGCGCGGGGATGGCAATCAGCCCCAGCATTTT. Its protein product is CASERGDGNQPQHF.

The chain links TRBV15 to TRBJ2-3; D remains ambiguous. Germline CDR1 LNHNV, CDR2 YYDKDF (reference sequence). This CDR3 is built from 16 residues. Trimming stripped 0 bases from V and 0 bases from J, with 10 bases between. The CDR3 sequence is CATSRDSWGSTDTQYF. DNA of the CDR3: TGTGCCACCAGCAGAGATTCGTGGGGTAGCACAGATACGCAGTATTTT.

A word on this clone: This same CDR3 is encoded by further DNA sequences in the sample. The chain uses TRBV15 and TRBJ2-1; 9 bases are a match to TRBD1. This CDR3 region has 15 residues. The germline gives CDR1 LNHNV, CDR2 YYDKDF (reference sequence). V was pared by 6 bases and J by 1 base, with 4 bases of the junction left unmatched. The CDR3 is CATRDGQGSYNEQFF. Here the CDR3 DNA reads TGTGCCACCAGAGACGGACAGGGGTCCTACAATGAGCAGTTCTTC.

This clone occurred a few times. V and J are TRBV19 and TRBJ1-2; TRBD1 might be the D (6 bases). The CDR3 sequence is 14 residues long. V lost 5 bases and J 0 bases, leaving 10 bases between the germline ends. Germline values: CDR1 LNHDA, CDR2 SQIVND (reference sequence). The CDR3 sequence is CASSPDRTNYGYTF. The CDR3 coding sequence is TGTGCCAGTAGTCCTGACAGGACTAACTATGGCTACACCTTC.